This is a list of T cell receptor beta chains from one sample in a study of control samples from healthy donors and cancer patients. TCRdb's copy holds only in-frame clones and misses some; the assay was immunoSEQ multiplex PCR. The sample lists some 90,000 clones; roughly 92% were seen once. The sample consisted of blood. These receptors were collected from a young woman in good health. Each CDR3 is given with its conserved first and last residue. A D gene is named only where the DNA matches it firmly. Clone size, where shown, is once, few, many, or a class for clones that have expanded.

J,size,D,V,CDR3,DNA
TRBJ1-2,once,-,TRBV6-5,CASRRSTANYGYTF,TGTGCCAGCAGGCGATCGACAGCTAACTATGGCTACACCTTC
TRBJ1-1,few,TRBD1,TRBV12-3/TRBV12-4,CASSLAAGGVAFF,TGTGCCAGCAGTTTAGCGGCAGGGGGCGTAGCTTTCTTT
TRBJ2-7,-,-,TRBV11-2,CASSLPTGREQYF,TGTGCCAGCAGCTTACCCACAGGACGCGAGCAGTACTTC
TRBJ2-7,-,-,TRBV12-3/TRBV12-4,CASSFSNYEQYF,TGTGCCAGCAGTTTTTCGAACTACGAGCAGTACTTC
TRBJ2-7,-,TRBD2,TRBV2,CASSESAGGPAHYWYF,TGTGCCAGCAGTGAATCAGCGGGAGGGCCCGCGCACTATTGGTACTTC
TRBJ1-4,-,TRBD1,TRBV25-1,CASTPGDRGPLFF,TGTGCCAGCACACCTGGGGACAGGGGGCCACTGTTTTTT
TRBJ2-7,-,-,TRBV10-3,CAISVGGYEQYF,TGTGCCATCAGTGTGGGGGGCTACGAGCAGTACTTC
TRBJ1-1,-,-,TRBV18,CASSPLSGPGQTFF,TGTGCCAGCTCACCCCTGTCGGGTCCAGGTCAAACTTTCTTT
TRBJ1-1,few,-,TRBV19,CASSTTVLRGFTTKAFF,TGTGCCAGTAGCACCACTGTTTTGCGGGGTTTCACAACGAAAGCTTTCTTT
TRBJ1-5,-,-,TRBV7-9,CASSLFRRGVDSSNQPQHF,TGTGCCAGCAGCTTATTTCGACGGGGCGTCGACAGCAGCAATCAGCCCCAGCATTTT
TRBJ1-5,-,-,TRBV7-9,CASSLVYGDHGQPQHF,TGTGCCAGCAGCTTAGTTTACGGGGACCACGGCCAGCCCCAGCATTTT
TRBJ2-1,-,TRBD2,TRBV3-1/TRBV3-2,CASSQDGTRNEQFF,TGTGCCAGCAGCCAAGATGGGACTAGGAATGAGCAGTTCTTC
TRBJ2-3,-,-,TRBV28,CASSLTVKYSAKDTDTQYF,TGTGCCAGCAGTTTAACGGTCAAGTACAGTGCGAAGGACACAGATACGCAGTATTTT
TRBJ2-2,-,-,TRBV5-1,CASVELAGNTGELFF,TGCGCCAGCGTTGAGCTGGCTGGTAACACCGGGGAGCTGTTTTTT
TRBJ1-4,-,-,TRBV5-1,CASSLRDINEKLFF,TGCGCCAGCAGCCTCCGGGACATAAATGAAAAACTGTTTTTT
TRBJ1-5,-,-,TRBV30,CAWSGQENQPQHF,TGTGCCTGGAGTGGACAGGAGAATCAGCCCCAGCATTTT
TRBJ2-1,-,TRBD1,TRBV4-1,CASSQDGTGGSYNEQFF,TGCGCCAGCAGCCAAGACGGGACAGGGGGCTCCTACAATGAGCAGTTCTTC
TRBJ1-5,-,-,TRBV6-1,CASSERDGHNQPQHF,TGTGCCAGCAGTGAGAGGGACGGCCATAATCAGCCCCAGCATTTT
TRBJ2-6,-,-,TRBV6-2/TRBV6-3,CASSPSGGGARSGANVLTF,TGTGCCAGCAGCCCTTCGGGAGGGGGCGCCCGCTCTGGGGCCAACGTCCTGACTTTC
TRBJ2-2,-,-,TRBV6-4,CASSEEGDYGELFF,TGTGCCAGCAGTGAGGAGGGGGACTACGGGGAGCTGTTTTTT
TRBJ1-1,-,-,TRBV6-5,CASSSPGGMNTEAFF,TGTGCCAGCAGTTCTCCCGGGGGAATGAACACTGAAGCTTTCTTT
TRBJ1-2,-,-,TRBV30,CAWSHGYDGYTF,TGTGCCTGGAGTCATGGGTACGATGGCTACACCTTC
TRBJ2-7,-,-,TRBV11-2,CASSLIWPFESYEQYF,TGTGCCAGCAGCTTAATCTGGCCCTTCGAATCCTACGAGCAGTACTTC
TRBJ1-2,-,-,TRBV30,CAWILWGGEGYGYTF,TGTGCCTGGATCCTCTGGGGGGGCGAGGGGTATGGCTACACCTTC
TRBJ1-2,-,-,TRBV7-9,CASRYGTSYGYTF,TGTGCCAGCAGGTACGGGACGTCCTATGGCTACACCTTC
TRBJ1-6,-,-,TRBV9,CASSPEEFGGSPLHF,TGTGCCAGCAGCCCCGAAGAGTTTGGGGGATCACCCCTCCACTTT